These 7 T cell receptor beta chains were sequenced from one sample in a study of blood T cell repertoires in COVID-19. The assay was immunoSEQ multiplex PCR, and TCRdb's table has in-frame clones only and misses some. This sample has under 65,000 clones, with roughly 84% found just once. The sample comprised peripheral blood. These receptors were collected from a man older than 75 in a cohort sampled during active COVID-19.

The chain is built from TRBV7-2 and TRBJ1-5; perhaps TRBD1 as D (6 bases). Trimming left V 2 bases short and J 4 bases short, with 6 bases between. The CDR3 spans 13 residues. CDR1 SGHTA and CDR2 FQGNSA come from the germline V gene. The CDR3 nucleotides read TGTGCCAGCAGCTTAACAGGGAATCAGCCCCAGCATTTT. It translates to CASSLTGNQPQHF. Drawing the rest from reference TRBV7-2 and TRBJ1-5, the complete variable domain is GAGVSQSPSNKVTEKGKDVELRCDPISGHTALYWYRQSLGQGLEFLIYFQGNSAPDKSGLPSDRFSAERTGGSVSTLTIQRTQQEDSAVYLCASSLTGNQPQHFGDGTRLSIL.

CDR3 DNA: TGTGCCAGCACCCTCGGGCTAGCGGGAGGGATAAGCCACTACGAGCAGTACTTC. Translating gives CASTLGLAGGISHYEQYF. The rearrangement links TRBV3-1 (or the pseudogene TRBV3-2) to TRBJ2-7; 12 bases are shared with TRBD2. The CDR3 contains 18 residues. The V gene end was trimmed by 7 bases and the J gene end by 3 bases; junction bases not matched to a gene: 16. The germline gives CDR1 LGHDT, CDR2 YNNKEL (reference sequence).

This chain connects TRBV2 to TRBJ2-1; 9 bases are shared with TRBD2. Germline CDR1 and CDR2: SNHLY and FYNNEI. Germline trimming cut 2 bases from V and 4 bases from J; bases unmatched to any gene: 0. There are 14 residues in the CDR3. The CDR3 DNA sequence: TGTGCCAGCAGTGAACTAGCGGGGTACAATGAGCAGTTCTTC. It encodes CASSELAGYNEQFF.

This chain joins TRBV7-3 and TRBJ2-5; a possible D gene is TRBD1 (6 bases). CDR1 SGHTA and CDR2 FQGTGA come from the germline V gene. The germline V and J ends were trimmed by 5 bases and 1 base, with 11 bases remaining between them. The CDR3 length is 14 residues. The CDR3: CASSQGGFQETQYF. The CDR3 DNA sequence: TGTGCCAGCAGCCAAGGGGGTTTCCAAGAGACCCAGTACTTC.

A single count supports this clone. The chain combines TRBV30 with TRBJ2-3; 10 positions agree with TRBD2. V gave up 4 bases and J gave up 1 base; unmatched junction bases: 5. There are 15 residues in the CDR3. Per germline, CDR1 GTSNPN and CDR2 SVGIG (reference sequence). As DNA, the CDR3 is TGTGCCTGGACACCCGGGACTAGCGGCACAGATACGCAGTATTTT. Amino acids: CAWTPGTSGTDTQYF. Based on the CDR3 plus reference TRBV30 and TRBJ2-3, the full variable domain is SQTIHQWPATLVQPVGSPLSLECTVEGTSNPNLYWYRQAAGRGLQLLFYSVGIGQISSEVPQNLSASRPQDRQFILSSKKLLLSDSGFYLCAWTPGTSGTDTQYFGPGTRLTVL.

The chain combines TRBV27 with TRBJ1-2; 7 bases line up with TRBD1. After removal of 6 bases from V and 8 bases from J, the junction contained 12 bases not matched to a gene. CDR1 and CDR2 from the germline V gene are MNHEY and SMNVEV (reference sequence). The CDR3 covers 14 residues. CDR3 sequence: CASRRGGLTGGYTF. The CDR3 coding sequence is TGTGCCAGCAGACGAGGGGGCCTCACGGGCGGCTACACCTTC.

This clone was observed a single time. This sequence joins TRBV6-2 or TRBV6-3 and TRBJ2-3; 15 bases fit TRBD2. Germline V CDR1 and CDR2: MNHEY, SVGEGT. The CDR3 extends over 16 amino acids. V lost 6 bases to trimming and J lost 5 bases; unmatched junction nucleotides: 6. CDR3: CASSLGLAGGKDTQYF. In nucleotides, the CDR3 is TGTGCCAGCAGCCTGGGACTAGCGGGGGGTAAAGATACGCAGTATTTT.